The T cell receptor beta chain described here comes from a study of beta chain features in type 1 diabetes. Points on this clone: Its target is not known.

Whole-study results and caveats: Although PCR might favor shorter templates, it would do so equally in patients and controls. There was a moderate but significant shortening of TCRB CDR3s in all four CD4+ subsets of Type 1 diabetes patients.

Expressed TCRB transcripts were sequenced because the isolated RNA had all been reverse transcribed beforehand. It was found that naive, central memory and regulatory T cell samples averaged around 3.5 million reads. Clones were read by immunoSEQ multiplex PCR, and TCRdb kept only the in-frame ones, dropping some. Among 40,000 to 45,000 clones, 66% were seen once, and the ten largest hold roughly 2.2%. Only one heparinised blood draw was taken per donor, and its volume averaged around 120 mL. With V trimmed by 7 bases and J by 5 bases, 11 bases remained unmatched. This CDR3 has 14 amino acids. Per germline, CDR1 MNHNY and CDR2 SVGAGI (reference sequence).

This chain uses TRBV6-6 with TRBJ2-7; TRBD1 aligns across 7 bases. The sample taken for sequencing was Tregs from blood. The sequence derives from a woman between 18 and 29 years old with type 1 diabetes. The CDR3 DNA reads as TGTGCCAGCACCCCCCGACAGGGCCGGCACGAGCAGTACTTC. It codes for CASTPRQGRHEQYF.